The source of this T cell receptor beta chain is a study of OX40 agonist ivuxolimab in advanced cancers. Study-wide context: Every 2 weeks, patients got intravenous ivuxolimab at one of six dose levels (0.01-10 mg/kg). Findings and caveats of the study: Some patients without response likewise showed low normalized clonal expansion. More expanded clones were seen, on average, in CD8+ T cells than in CD4+.

There are 17 residues in the CDR3. CDR1 and CDR2 from the germline V gene are LGHNA and YSLEER. As concerns this clone: The antigen is unknown. One junction end does not reproduce the germline sequence, and a read error may be involved.

Generated by immunoSEQ multiplex PCR, the TCRdb table keeps only in-frame clones and is missing some. The sample has 50,000 to 65,000 clones; 85% to 95% are singletons. V gene TRBV4-3 combines with J gene TRBJ1-2; TRBD1 might be the D (6 bases). Here the sequenced sample was CD4+ or CD8+ T cells sorted from blood, taken in a trial of the OX40 agonist ivuxolimab. The receptor was derived from an adult with an advanced solid tumor such as melanoma, head and neck, liver or kidney cancer. The CDR3 sequence is CASSQGQGMNVENGYTF. CDR3 DNA: TGCGCCAGCAGTCAAGGTCAGGGGATGAACGTGGAGAATGGCTACACCTTC.